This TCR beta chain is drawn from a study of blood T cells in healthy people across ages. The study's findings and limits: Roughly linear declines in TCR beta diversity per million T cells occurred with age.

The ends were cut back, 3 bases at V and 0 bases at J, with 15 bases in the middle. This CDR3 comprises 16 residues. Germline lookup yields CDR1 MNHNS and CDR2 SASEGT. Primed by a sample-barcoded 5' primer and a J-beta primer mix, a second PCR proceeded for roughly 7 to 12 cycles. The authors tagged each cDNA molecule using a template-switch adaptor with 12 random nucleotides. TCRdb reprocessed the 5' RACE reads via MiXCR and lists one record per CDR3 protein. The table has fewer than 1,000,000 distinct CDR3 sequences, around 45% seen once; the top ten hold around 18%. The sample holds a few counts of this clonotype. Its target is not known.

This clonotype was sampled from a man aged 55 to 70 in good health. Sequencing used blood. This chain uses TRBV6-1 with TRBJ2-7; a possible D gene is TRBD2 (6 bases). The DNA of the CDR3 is TGTGCCAGCAGTGAGCCGACGGGGGTTAGCTCCTACGAGCAGTACTTC. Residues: CASSEPTGVSSYEQYF.